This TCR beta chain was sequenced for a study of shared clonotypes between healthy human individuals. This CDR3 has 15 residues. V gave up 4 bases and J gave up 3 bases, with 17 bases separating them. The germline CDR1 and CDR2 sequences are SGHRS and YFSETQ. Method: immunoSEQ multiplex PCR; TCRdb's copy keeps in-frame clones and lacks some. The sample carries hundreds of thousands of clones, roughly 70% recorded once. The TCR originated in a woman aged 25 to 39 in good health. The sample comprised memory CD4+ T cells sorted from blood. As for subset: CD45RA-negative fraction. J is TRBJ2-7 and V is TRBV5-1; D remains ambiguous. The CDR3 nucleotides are TGCGCCAGCAGCCTGATCGGCGGAGTCTTCTACGAGCAGTACTTC. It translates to CASSLIGGVFYEQYF. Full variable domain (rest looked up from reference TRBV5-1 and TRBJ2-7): KAGVTQTPRYLIKTRGQQVTLSCSPISGHRSVSWYQQTPGQGLQFLFEYFSETQRNKGNFPGRFSGRQFSNSRSEMNVSTLELGDSALYLCASSLIGGVFYEQYFGPGTRLTVT.